A single sample is the source of the 3 T cell receptor beta chains below, sequenced in a study of blood T cell repertoires in COVID-19. Sequenced by immunoSEQ multiplex PCR; TCRdb stores in-frame clones only, minus some. The table lists fewer than 200,000 clones, about 88% of them singletons, with about 2.5% in the top ten. The material sequenced was peripheral blood. These receptor sequences come from a man aged 35-49 years with active or convalescent COVID-19.

The chain couples TRBV4-1 to TRBJ1-6, with TRBD1 matching 12 bases. CDR1 and CDR2 (germline): MGHRA, YSYEKL. This CDR3 has 14 amino acids. The trim removed 4 bases at V and 12 bases at J, leaving 4 bases unmatched. In nucleotides, the CDR3 is TGCGCCAGCAGCCCCGGGACAGGGGGCTTACCCCTCCACTTT. Its translation: CASSPGTGGLPLHF.

The CDR3 sequence is CASSIETRMKDFYNEQFF. The CDR3, as DNA: TGTGCCAGTAGTATAGAGACCCGAATGAAAGACTTCTACAATGAGCAGTTCTTC. The V gene is TRBV19, the J gene TRBJ2-1; D is unresolved. The germline CDR1 and CDR2 sequences are LNHDA and SQIVND (reference sequence). The ends were cut back, 0 bases at V and 3 bases at J, with 18 bases in the middle. The CDR3 has 18 amino acids.

The V and J genes are TRBV4-1 and TRBJ2-1; perhaps TRBD2 as D (6 bases). Germline CDR1 MGHRA, CDR2 YSYEKL. This CDR3 spans 13 amino acids. Trimming took 3 bases from V and 9 from J, leaving 12 bases between them. The CDR3 sequence is CASSHGGRSEQFF. CDR3 sequence (DNA): TGCGCCAGCAGCCATGGGGGGAGGTCTGAGCAGTTCTTC.